This T cell receptor beta chain is drawn from a study of CD8+ T cells in alopecia areata. Turning to the study itself: The study gave treated patients oral tofacitinib at 5 to 10 mg twice daily.

Note on this clone: The antigen remains unidentified.

Findings of the study overall: Patients displayed less clarity in TCR sharing than mice, a finding possibly related to HLA. Tofacitinib significantly lowered scalp clonality and expanded CD8+ clones among the top 100.

The sequencing template was cDNA reverse transcribed from extracted RNA. Sequencing used immunoSEQ multiplex PCR; TCRdb keeps in-frame clones, though not all of them. Of about 190,000 clones listed, approximately 61% are singletons. Treatment in this sample: oral pan-JAK inhibitor, 5-10 mg twice daily. Patients with alopecia areata provided lesional scalp punch biopsies as well as peripheral blood. Per the germline V gene, CDR1 is MGHDK and CDR2 is SYGVNS. The CDR3 extends over 12 amino acids. The ends were cut back, 7 bases at V and 4 bases at J, with 10 bases in the middle. The clonotype comes from a human donor with alopecia areata. The V gene is TRBV25-1, the J gene TRBJ1-2; D call uncertain. The source was CD4+ T cells sorted from blood, collected at week 24, from a patient treated with tofacitinib. The CDR3 loop is CASMEASYGYTF. As DNA, the CDR3 is TGTGCCAGCATGGAGGCGTCCTATGGCTACACCTTC.